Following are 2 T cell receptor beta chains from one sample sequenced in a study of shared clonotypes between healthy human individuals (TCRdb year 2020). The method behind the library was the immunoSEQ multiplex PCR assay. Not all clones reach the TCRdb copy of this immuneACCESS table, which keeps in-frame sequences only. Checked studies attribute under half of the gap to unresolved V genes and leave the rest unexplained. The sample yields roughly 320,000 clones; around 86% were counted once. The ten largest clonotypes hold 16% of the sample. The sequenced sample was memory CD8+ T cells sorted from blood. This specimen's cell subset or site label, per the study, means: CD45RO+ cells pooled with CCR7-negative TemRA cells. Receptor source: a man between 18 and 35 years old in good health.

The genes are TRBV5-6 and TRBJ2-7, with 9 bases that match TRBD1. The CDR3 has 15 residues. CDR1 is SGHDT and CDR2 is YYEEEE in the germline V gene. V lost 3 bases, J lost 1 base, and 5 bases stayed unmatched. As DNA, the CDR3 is TGTGCCAGCAGCTGGGGGACAGGGATTTCCTACGAGCAGTACTTC. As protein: CASSWGTGISYEQYF.

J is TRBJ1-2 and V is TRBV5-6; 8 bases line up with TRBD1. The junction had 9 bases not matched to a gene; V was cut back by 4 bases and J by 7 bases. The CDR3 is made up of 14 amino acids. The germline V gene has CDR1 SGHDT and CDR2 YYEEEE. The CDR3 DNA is TGTGCCAGCAGCCCACAGGGGGGCGGGATTGGCTACACCTTC. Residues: CASSPQGGGIGYTF.